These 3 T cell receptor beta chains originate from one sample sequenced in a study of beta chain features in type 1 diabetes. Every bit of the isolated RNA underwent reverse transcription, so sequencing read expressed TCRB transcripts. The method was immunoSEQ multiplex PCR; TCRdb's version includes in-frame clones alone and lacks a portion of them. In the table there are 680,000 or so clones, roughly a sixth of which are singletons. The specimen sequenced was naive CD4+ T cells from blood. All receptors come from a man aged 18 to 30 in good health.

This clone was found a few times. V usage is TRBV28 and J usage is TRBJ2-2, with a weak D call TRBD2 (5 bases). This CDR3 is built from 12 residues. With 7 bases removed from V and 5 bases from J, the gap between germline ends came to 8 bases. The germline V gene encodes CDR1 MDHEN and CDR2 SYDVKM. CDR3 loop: CASTSGTGELFF. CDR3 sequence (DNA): TGTGCCAGCACTTCGGGGACCGGGGAGCTGTTTTTT.

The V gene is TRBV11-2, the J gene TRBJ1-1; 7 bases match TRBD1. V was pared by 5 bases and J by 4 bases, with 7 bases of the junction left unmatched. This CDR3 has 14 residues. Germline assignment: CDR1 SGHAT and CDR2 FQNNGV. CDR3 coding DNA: TGTGCCAGCAGCAGAGGACAGGCCGCCACTGAAGCTTTCTTT. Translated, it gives CASSRGQAATEAFF.

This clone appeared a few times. The CDR3 here is CASSGTGLETQYF. CDR3 nucleotide sequence: TGCGCCAGCAGCGGAACAGGGCTGGAGACCCAGTACTTC. This chain links TRBV5-1 with TRBJ2-5, with TRBD1 as a possible D gene (6 bases). V was pared by 4 bases and J by 5 bases, with 12 bases between. The CDR3 length is 13 residues. CDR1 and CDR2 from the germline V gene are SGHRS and YFSETQ.